The source of this TCR beta chain is a study of shared clonotypes between healthy human individuals. Broader study findings: Estimated richness values were generally larger in naive subsets than in memory subsets.

Sequencing was performed with immunoSEQ multiplex PCR; in TCRdb, only in-frame clones are kept and a portion is missing. The sample records 550,000 to 800,000 clones, 90% being singletons. Notes on this clone: Its antigen is still unknown.

The V gene's germline CDR1 is MNHEY and CDR2 SMNVEV (reference sequence). V was clipped by 3 bases and J by 3 bases, with 18 bases between them. The CDR3 spans 16 residues. The sample comprised memory CD8+ T cells from PBMCs. The subset: CD45RO+ cells pooled with CCR7-negative TemRA cells. This receptor was identified in a man in his late teens or twenties in good health. Some clones in this sample may be carry-over from other donors' samples. The chain combines TRBV27 with TRBJ2-7, with no clear D. The CDR3 DNA is TGTGCCAGCAGTTTTTACCCGTATTCGGGTAACTACGAGCAGTACTTC. Translating gives CASSFYPYSGNYEQYF.